This T cell receptor (beta chain) was retrieved from a study of long-term antiretroviral therapy in people with HIV. Specimens carried about 1-10 million cryopreserved PBMC before DNA extraction. Sequencing used immunoSEQ v3.0 at survey level. Here immunoSEQ multiplex PCR was the method, and the copy in TCRdb shows in-frame clones only, minus some. The profile shows around 9,200 clones, around 84% of them singletons. The germline CDR1 and CDR2 sequences are SNHLY and FYNNEI. V was clipped by 4 bases and J by 5 bases, with 14 bases between them. The CDR3 consists of 15 residues. Sequencing was performed on unsorted PBMCs, taken 0.6 years before starting antiretroviral therapy. The V call is TRBV2, the J call TRBJ2-2; D not resolved. This TCR derives from a man in his forties with HIV. This chain's CDR3 is CASSGIKVSTGELFF. The CDR3 nucleotides read TGTGCCAGCAGTGGTATCAAGGTCTCGACCGGGGAGCTGTTTTTT. Drawing the rest from reference TRBV2 and TRBJ2-2, the complete variable domain is EPEVTQTPSHQVTQMGQEVILRCVPISNHLYFYWYRQILGQKVEFLVSFYNNEISEKSEIFDDQFSVERPDGSNFTLKIRSTKLEDSAMYFCASSGIKVSTGELFFGEGSRLTVL.